Sequencing of this T cell receptor beta chain was carried out in a study of siplizumab effects on memory and regulatory T cells. Sequenced by immunoSEQ multiplex PCR; TCRdb stores in-frame clones only, minus some. Of 75,000 to 100,000 clones listed, just under 95% are singletons. Findings and limits, study-wide: Naive T cells seemed more diverse than memory cells; they also seemed major alloresponse contributors. Among alloreactive clones, only a minor fraction mapped to unstimulated subsets.

As to this clone: Its antigen remains unidentified.

The origin of this receptor is a human donor in good health. Sequenced sample: non-Treg CD4+ T cells sorted from blood.

CDR3 coding DNA: TGCGCCAGCAGCAGGGACAATGAAAAACTGTTTTTT. This gives the protein CASSRDNEKLFF. The gene calls are TRBV5-1 and TRBJ1-4; D is perhaps TRBD1 (5 bases). The V end was cut by 4 bases, the J end by 5 bases, with 6 bases between. This CDR3 has 12 residues. Germline V gene data show CDR1 as SGHRS and CDR2 as YFSETQ.